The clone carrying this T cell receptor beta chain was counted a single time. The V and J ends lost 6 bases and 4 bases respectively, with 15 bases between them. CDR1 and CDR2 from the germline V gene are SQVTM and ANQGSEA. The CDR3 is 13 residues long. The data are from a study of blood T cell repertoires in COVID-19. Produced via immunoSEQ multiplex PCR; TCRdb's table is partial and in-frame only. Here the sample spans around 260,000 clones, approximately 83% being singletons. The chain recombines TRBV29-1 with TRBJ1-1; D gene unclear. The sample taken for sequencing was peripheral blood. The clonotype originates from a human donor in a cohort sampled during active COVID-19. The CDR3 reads CSVLRYRGTEAFF. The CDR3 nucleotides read TGCAGCGTCCTCCGGTATCGCGGCACTGAAGCTTTCTTT. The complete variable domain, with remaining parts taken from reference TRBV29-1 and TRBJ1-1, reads SAVISQKPSRDICQRGTSLTIQCQVDSQVTMMFWYRQQPGQSLTLIATANQGSEATYESGFVIDKFPISRPNLTFSTLTVSNMSPEDSSIYLCSVLRYRGTEAFFGQGTRLTVV.